Below are 27 T cell receptor beta chains sequenced from a single sample in a study of shared clonotypes between healthy human individuals. Naive CD8 cells lacked CD45RO and underwent positive selection for CCR7, leaving out terminally differentiated effector memory CD45RA+ cells. Using immunoSEQ multiplex PCR, the repertoire was profiled, and TCRdb retains in-frame clones only, with some absent. Of about 2.1 million clones detected, under 95% appear once; the ten largest clones hold 1.7%. Material: naive CD8+ T cells from PBMCs. The receptors were gathered from a man between 18 and 29 years old in good health. Some clones in this sample may be carry-over from other donors' samples.

This chain connects TRBV29-1 to TRBJ2-7; 9 bases align to TRBD1. The CDR3 consists of 14 residues. Looked up from germline, CDR1 is SQVTM and CDR2 is ANQGSEA. The V segment lost 1 base and the J segment 3 bases; nucleotides outside the gene matches: 4. The DNA of the CDR3 is TGCAGCGTTGAAGCCTCGGACAGGGGCTACGAGCAGTACTTC. It translates to CSVEASDRGYEQYF.

The chain joins TRBV18 to TRBJ2-7; unclear D gene. The CDR3 contains 14 residues. The germline V gene has CDR1 KGHSH and CDR2 LQKENI. Trimming took off 6 bases at V and 6 bases at J, with 18 bases between the two ends. For the CDR3, the DNA is TGTGCCAGCTCGTCGGCCCCCGGGTTCTCCGAGCAGTACTTC. Amino acids: CASSSAPGFSEQYF.

The CDR3: CASIHGHQTNYGYTF. The CDR3 region has the DNA TGTGCCAGCATTCACGGACACCAGACTAACTATGGCTACACCTTC. The chain combines TRBV6-4 with TRBJ1-2; weak D call: TRBD1 (5 bases). The V gene's germline CDR1 is MRHNA and CDR2 SNTAGT. The CDR3 sequence is 15 residues long. Between the trimmed V and J ends, which lost 7 bases and 0 bases, there was a span of 15 bases.

In the case of this clone: The same CDR3 arises from other DNA sequences in this sample as well. The chain joins TRBV7-9 to TRBJ2-7, with D hard to call. V was pared by 0 bases and J by 6 bases, with 6 bases between. This CDR3 has 12 amino acids. Germline CDR1 SEHNR, CDR2 FQNEAQ (reference sequence). The CDR3 is CASSLALGEQYF. As DNA, the CDR3 is TGTGCCAGCAGCTTAGCGTTGGGCGAGCAGTACTTC.

This clone appeared a few times. The chain joins TRBV10-3 to TRBJ1-1; 7 bases match TRBD1. The CDR3 covers 19 residues. Unmatched junction bases numbered 14, after V lost 1 base and J lost 0 bases. CDR1 is ENHRY, CDR2 SYGVKD, per germline. The CDR3 reads CAISEFLPGQTFMNTEAFF. CDR3 sequence (DNA): TGTGCCATCAGTGAGTTCTTACCGGGACAGACTTTTATGAACACTGAAGCTTTCTTT.

The chain recombines TRBV9 with TRBJ2-7; perhaps TRBD1 as D (6 bases). Trimming took 4 bases from V and 5 from J, leaving 16 bases between them. The germline CDR1 and CDR2 sequences are SGDLS and YYNGEE. The CDR3 totals 14 residues. CDR3 region: CASSPSGTFNEQYF. CDR3 nucleotide sequence: TGTGCCAGCAGCCCCTCCGGGACATTCAACGAGCAGTACTTC.

This clone was observed a single time. This chain connects TRBV13 to TRBJ2-7; 10 bases map to TRBD1. This CDR3 is 15 amino acids long. Germline V gives CDR1 PRHDT, CDR2 FYEKMQ (reference sequence). J gave up 5 bases and V 5 bases, and 9 bases lay outside the gene matches. The CDR3 bases are TGTGCCAGCAGCGCCAGGGACAGGGGTTGGGACGAGCAGTACTTC. This translates into CASSARDRGWDEQYF.

The genes are TRBV10-3 and TRBJ2-2, with TRBD1 as a possible D gene (5 bases). Germline V gene lookup returns CDR1 ENHRY and CDR2 SYGVKD. The CDR3 contains 15 residues. The V end lost 9 bases, the J end lost 0 bases, and 14 bases lay between the germline ends. This chain's CDR3 is CAIGPDTSNTGELFF. In DNA, the CDR3 is TGTGCCATAGGACCGGACACCTCGAACACCGGGGAGCTGTTTTTT.

The J gene is TRBJ2-5, the V gene TRBV7-9, with a possible D match to TRBD2 (6 bases). CDR3 length: 15 amino acids. The V end was cut by 0 bases, the J end by 4 bases, with 12 bases between. The germline CDR1 and CDR2 sequences are SEHNR and FQNEAQ (reference sequence). As DNA, the CDR3 is TGTGCCAGCAGCTTAGCGTGGCGGGACGGAGAGACCCAGTACTTC. Amino acids: CASSLAWRDGETQYF.

The genes are TRBV28 and TRBJ1-5; D gene unclear. Trimming cost V 2 bases and J 0 bases, with 17 bases left between them. Germline CDR1 is MDHEN and CDR2 is SYDVKM. The CDR3 spans 18 residues. This CDR3 reads CASSLGTGLVYSNQPQHF. The CDR3, as DNA: TGTGCCAGCAGTTTAGGAACTGGATTAGTTTATAGCAATCAGCCCCAGCATTTT.

The chain joins TRBV2 to TRBJ1-4; TRBD1 matches 8 bases. After removal of 6 bases from V and 6 bases from J, the junction contained 6 bases not matched to a gene. Germline V gene sequence: CDR1 SNHLY, CDR2 FYNNEI. This CDR3 region has 14 residues. The CDR3 protein is CASRTGAADEKLFF. CDR3 DNA: TGTGCCAGCAGGACAGGGGCGGCGGATGAAAAACTGTTTTTT.

The rearrangement uses TRBV7-9 and TRBJ2-7; 9 positions agree with TRBD1. This CDR3 spans 15 amino acids. The germline gives CDR1 SEHNR, CDR2 FQNEAQ (reference sequence). Germline trimming cut 5 bases from V and 7 bases from J; bases unmatched to any gene: 12. Here the CDR3 reads CASSPPGTGRGEQYF. CDR3 bases: TGTGCCAGCAGCCCTCCCGGGACAGGGAGAGGGGAGCAGTACTTC.

The J gene is TRBJ2-3, the V gene TRBV9; 8 bases are a match to TRBD2. The ends lost 3 bases at V and 1 base at J; junction bases unmatched: 4. The V gene's germline CDR1 is SGDLS and CDR2 YYNGEE. The CDR3 has 15 residues. DNA of the CDR3: TGTGCCAGCAGCGGTCCGGGACTAGGCACAGATACGCAGTATTTT. It yields the protein CASSGPGLGTDTQYF.

This rearrangement joins TRBV11-3 to TRBJ2-3; 8 nucleotides agree with TRBD2. This CDR3 has 12 residues. Germline CDR1 and CDR2: SGHNT and YENEEA. After removal of 5 bases from V and 12 bases from J, the junction contained 7 bases not matched to a gene. CDR3 sequence reads: CASSMSGSEQYF. Written as DNA, the CDR3 is TGTGCCAGCAGCATGAGCGGGAGCGAACAGTATTTT.

V and J are TRBV5-3 and TRBJ1-5; a possible D gene is TRBD1 (6 bases). TRBV5-3 is marked as an open reading frame, function uncertain. This CDR3 spans 13 amino acids. Between the trimmed V and J ends, which lost 5 bases and 7 bases, there was a span of 13 bases. CDR3 sequence: CARSWGAQQPQHF. The DNA of the CDR3 is TGTGCCAGAAGTTGGGGGGCGCAGCAGCCCCAGCATTTT.

V and J are TRBV7-2 and TRBJ1-1; D uncertain. The CDR3 is made up of 13 amino acids. The V end lost 3 bases, the J end lost 0 bases, and 5 bases lay between the germline ends. The V gene's germline CDR1 is SGHTA and CDR2 FQGNSA. CDR3 in amino acids: CASSFEVNTEAFF. In DNA form, the CDR3 reads TGTGCCAGCAGCTTTGAGGTGAACACTGAAGCTTTCTTT. Using reference TRBV7-2 and TRBJ1-1 for the parts outside the CDR3, the full variable domain is GAGVSQSPSNKVTEKGKDVELRCDPISGHTALYWYRQSLGQGLEFLIYFQGNSAPDKSGLPSDRFSAERTGGSVSTLTIQRTQQEDSAVYLCASSFEVNTEAFFGQGTRLTVV.

In nucleotides, the CDR3 is TGTGCCAGCAGTTTGGCCAACTTTGGGACAGTGAACACTGAAGCTTTCTTT. Protein: CASSLANFGTVNTEAFF. This sequence joins TRBV27 and TRBJ1-1, with 7 bases matching TRBD1. J lost 0 bases, V lost 3 bases, and 10 bases had no gene match. Looked up from germline, CDR1 is MNHEY and CDR2 is SMNVEV (reference sequence). This CDR3 comprises 17 residues.

The J gene is TRBJ1-5, the V gene TRBV27; no reliable D call. Trimming cost V 6 bases and J 0 bases, with 9 bases left between them. Germline V gives CDR1 MNHEY, CDR2 SMNVEV (reference sequence). CDR3 size: 14 residues. The CDR3 region is CASRPDFSNQPQHF. Written as DNA, the CDR3 is TGTGCCAGCAGGCCGGACTTTAGCAATCAGCCCCAGCATTTT.

The gene calls are TRBV27 and TRBJ1-5; 8 bases are a match to TRBD1. The CDR3 extends over 15 amino acids. Germline lookup yields CDR1 MNHEY and CDR2 SMNVEV (reference sequence). With V trimmed by 6 bases and J by 6 bases, 10 bases remained unmatched. The CDR3 bases are TGTGCCAGCAGGACGAGCCTTACAGGGGGTCAGCCCCAGCATTTT. Its protein product is CASRTSLTGGQPQHF.

The J gene is TRBJ2-1, the V gene TRBV7-2; 10 bases agree with TRBD2. Germline V gene lookup returns CDR1 SGHTA and CDR2 FQGNSA. The CDR3 length is 14 residues. V was clipped by 6 bases and J by 8 bases; unmatched bases: 7. The CDR3 DNA follows: TGTGCCAGCAGAATAAGCGGGAGGGCCTATGAGCAGTTCTTC. Residues: CASRISGRAYEQFF.

The V call is TRBV27, the J call TRBJ2-3; TRBD1 might be the D (5 bases). Trimming took off 4 bases at V and 2 bases at J, with 10 bases between the two ends. In germline, CDR1 is MNHEY, CDR2 SMNVEV (reference sequence). The CDR3 runs to 14 residues. The CDR3 loop is CASSSTAHTDTQYF. CDR3 DNA sequence: TGTGCCAGCAGTTCGACAGCCCACACAGATACGCAGTATTTT.

V gene TRBV28 combines with J gene TRBJ2-3; 7 nucleotides align to TRBD1. V lost 8 bases and J lost 7; bases outside the gene matches: 18. CDR3 length: 16 residues. CDR1 is MDHEN and CDR2 is SYDVKM in the germline V gene. The CDR3 DNA sequence: TGTGCCAGCGGACTTCCGACAGGGACCGGGCTATATACGCAGTATTTT. This sequence encodes CASGLPTGTGLYTQYF.

The V and J genes are TRBV27 and TRBJ2-6, with D hard to call. The V and J ends lost 6 bases and 0 bases respectively, with 9 bases between them. The V gene's germline CDR1 is MNHEY and CDR2 SMNVEV (reference sequence). The CDR3 is 15 residues long. Here the CDR3 DNA reads TGTGCCAGCAGCTCCTTTGCCTCTGGGGCCAACGTCCTGACTTTC. As protein: CASSSFASGANVLTF. The full variable domain, rest sourced from reference TRBV27 and TRBJ2-6, is EAQVTQNPRYLITVTGKKLTVTCSQNMNHEYMSWYRQDPGLGLRQIYYSMNVEVTDKGDVPEGYKVSRKEKRNFPLILESPSPNQTSLYFCASSSFASGANVLTFGAGSRLTVL.

V and J are TRBV6-5 and TRBJ2-7, with 8 bases matching TRBD2. Germline CDR1 MNHEY, CDR2 SVGAGI. CDR3 size: 15 residues. V was clipped by 6 bases and J by 6 bases; unmatched bases: 13. The CDR3 reads CASSLPREGGVEQYF. CDR3 DNA: TGTGCCAGCAGCCTTCCCCGGGAGGGAGGTGTCGAGCAGTACTTC.

This clone appeared once. The chain links TRBV7-9 to TRBJ2-2, with 7 nucleotides matching TRBD1. From germline, CDR1 is SEHNR and CDR2 FQNEAQ (reference sequence). This CDR3 is 15 amino acids long. Trimming at V came to 3 bases and at J to 0 bases, leaving 1 base not matched to a gene. The CDR3 is CASSLGQPNTGELFF. The CDR3 nucleotides read TGTGCCAGCAGCTTGGGACAGCCGAACACCGGGGAGCTGTTTTTT.

The rearrangement joins TRBV11-2 to TRBJ1-2; tentative D call: TRBD1 (5 bases). The germline V and J ends were trimmed by 5 bases and 2 bases, with 9 bases remaining between them. This CDR3 region has 13 residues. CDR1 and CDR2 from the germline V gene are SGHAT and FQNNGV. CDR3: CASSVWGNYGYTF. The CDR3 DNA sequence: TGTGCCAGCAGCGTCTGGGGGAACTATGGCTACACCTTC.

This clone has just a few counts. The chain carries TRBV29-1 and TRBJ1-1; D is undetermined. V gave up 3 bases and J gave up 11 bases, with 4 bases separating them. Germline lookup yields CDR1 SQVTM and CDR2 ANQGSEA. CDR3 length: 8 amino acids. The CDR3 coding sequence is TGCAGCGTTGATGTGGCTTTCTTT. Its protein is CSVDVAFF. Full variable domain (outside the CDR3, taken from reference TRBV29-1 and TRBJ1-1): SAVISQKPSRDICQRGTSLTIQCQVDSQVTMMFWYRQQPGQSLTLIATANQGSEATYESGFVIDKFPISRPNLTFSTLTVSNMSPEDSSIYLCSVDVAFFGQGTRLTVV.